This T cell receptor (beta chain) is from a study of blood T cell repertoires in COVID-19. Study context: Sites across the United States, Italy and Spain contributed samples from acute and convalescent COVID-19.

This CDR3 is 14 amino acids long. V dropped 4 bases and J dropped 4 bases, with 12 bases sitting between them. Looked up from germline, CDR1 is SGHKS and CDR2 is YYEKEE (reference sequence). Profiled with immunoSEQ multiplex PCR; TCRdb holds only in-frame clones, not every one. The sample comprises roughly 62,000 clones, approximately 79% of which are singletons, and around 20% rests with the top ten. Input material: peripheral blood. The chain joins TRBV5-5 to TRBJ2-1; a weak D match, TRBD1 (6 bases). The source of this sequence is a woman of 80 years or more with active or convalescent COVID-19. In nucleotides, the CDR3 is TGTGCCAGCAGCGTACCCCAGGGGTACAATGAGCAGTTCTTC. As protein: CASSVPQGYNEQFF.